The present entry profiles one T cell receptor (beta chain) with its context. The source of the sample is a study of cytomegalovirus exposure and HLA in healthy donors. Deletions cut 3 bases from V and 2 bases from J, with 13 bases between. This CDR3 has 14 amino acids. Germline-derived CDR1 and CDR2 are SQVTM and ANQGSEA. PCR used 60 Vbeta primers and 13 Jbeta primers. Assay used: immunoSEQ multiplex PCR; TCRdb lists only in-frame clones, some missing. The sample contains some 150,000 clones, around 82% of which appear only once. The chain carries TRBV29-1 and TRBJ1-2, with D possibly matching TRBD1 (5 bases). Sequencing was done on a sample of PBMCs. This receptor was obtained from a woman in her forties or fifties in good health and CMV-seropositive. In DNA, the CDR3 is TGCAGCGTTGACAGGGCAGGAGTGAACTATGGCTACACCTTC. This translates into CSVDRAGVNYGYTF.